The sequence of this T cell receptor (beta chain) was determined in a study of T cell repertoires in cytomegalovirus infection (dated by TCRdb to about 2019). Describing the broader study: Because public TCR beta signatures pointed to carriage of CMV infection together with the matching HLA type, the HLA type of each donor mattered for the analysis.

Regarding this clonotype: Its recognized antigen is unknown. Base qualities are not recorded, but no much larger clone differs from it by a single base.

Broader findings and caveats from the paper: The ex vivo response was dominated by HLA-C-restricted CMV-specific TCR beta clonotypes, which also provided the single most frequent clonotype in two of eight donors. In both this cohort and an independent roughly 330-donor cohort, the cumulative frequency of public TCR beta family members distinguished carriers of CMV infection plus the relevant HLA type.

TCRdb records Illumina HiSeq 1500 as the sequencer. The public reads were reprocessed in TCRdb via fastp at Q25 and MiXCR, keeping in-frame beta chains. Each CDR3 protein appears once, grouped with its most common genes and DNA. The sample table holds fewer than 200,000 distinct CDR3 sequences, of which roughly 14% were seen once. The ten top clones hold about a quarter of the sample. The source of this sequence is a human donor in good health (CMV status not recorded). Some clones in this sample may be carry-over from other donors' samples. Source material: PBMCs.

CDR3 region: CSASPGPSGGNEQFF. The nucleotide sequence is given as TGCAGCGCCTCCCCCGGGCCCAGCGGGGGCAATGAGCAGTTCTTC. The chain was built from TRBV29-1 and TRBJ2-1; the central 8 bases match TRBD2. V has 7 bases trimmed and J has 6 bases trimmed; junction bases matching no gene number 14. The CDR3 covers 15 residues, taking in both the cysteine and the phenylalanine. The CDR3 DNA has 45 bases and is translated from base 1. CDR1 and CDR2, looked up from the germline V gene, are SQVTM and ANQGSEA.